This TCR beta chain was obtained from a study of regulatory T cells in long-lasting Graves disease. Whole-study findings and limits: Persistent cases favored TRBV28, TRBJ1-2 and TRBJ2-5.

CDR3 regions were amplified by Arm-PCR using iRepertoire HTBI primers to build TCR beta libraries. TCRdb redid the calling of the multiplex PCR reads with MiXCR, one entry per CDR3 protein. The sample lists 650,000 to 700,000 distinct CDR3 sequences, around 30% occurring once. As for time point: persistent/refractory GD, antithyroid drugs over 5 years with positive TRAb. RNA from PBMCs was the source of the TCR library. Details on this clonotype: The antigen is unknown.

CDR3 length: 14 residues. V shed 1 base and J shed 6 bases, with 15 bases lying between them. From germline, CDR1 is DFQATT and CDR2 SNEGSKA (reference sequence). This specimen was peripheral blood mononuclear cells (PBMCs), taken when the disease was refractory, from a patient treated with antithyroid drugs. The chain carries TRBV20-1 and TRBJ1-1, with D hard to call. The sequence was obtained from a female donor with Graves disease. The CDR3 loop reads CSARGGGVFAEAFF. The CDR3 DNA is TGCAGTGCTAGAGGTGGCGGGGTGTTCGCTGAAGCTTTCTTT.